This T cell receptor (beta chain) was identified in a study of tumor-infiltrating lymphocytes in glioblastoma multiforme. CDR1 and CDR2 from the germline V gene are SQVTM and ANQGSEA. Unmatched junction bases numbered 12, after V lost 6 bases and J lost 2 bases. The CDR3 extends over 15 amino acids. This clonotype was seen repeatedly, ten times or more. Multiple V-beta primers and a C-beta primer amplified TCRB from RNA. TCRB-specific cDNA synthesis used around 0.5 ug of total RNA. One entry per CDR3 protein results from TCRdb running MiXCR on the multiplex PCR reads. The repertoire holds around 15,000 distinct CDR3 sequences, with more than 65% as singletons.

Source material: brain tumor tissue. The clonotype comes from a male donor with glioblastoma. This chain joins TRBV29-1 and TRBJ1-2; the match to TRBD1 covers 7 bases. The CDR3 here is CSVVTSGTENYGYTF. The DNA of the CDR3 is TGCAGCGTCGTAACATCCGGGACAGAAAACTATGGCTACACCTTC.